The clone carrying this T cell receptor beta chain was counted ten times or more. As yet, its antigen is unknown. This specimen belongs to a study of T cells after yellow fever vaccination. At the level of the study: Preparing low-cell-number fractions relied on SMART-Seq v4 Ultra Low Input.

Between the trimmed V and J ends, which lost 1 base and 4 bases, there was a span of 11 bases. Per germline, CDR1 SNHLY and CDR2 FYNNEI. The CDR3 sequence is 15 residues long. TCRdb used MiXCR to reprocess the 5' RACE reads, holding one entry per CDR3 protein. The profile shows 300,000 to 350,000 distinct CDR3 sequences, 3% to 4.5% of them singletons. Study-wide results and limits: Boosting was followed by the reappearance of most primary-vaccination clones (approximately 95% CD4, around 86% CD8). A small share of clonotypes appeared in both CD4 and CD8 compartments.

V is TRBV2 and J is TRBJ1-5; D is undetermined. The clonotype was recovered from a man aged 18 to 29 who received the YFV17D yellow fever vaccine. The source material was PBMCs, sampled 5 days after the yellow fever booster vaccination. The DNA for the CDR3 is TGTGCCAGCAGTGAAGGCGGGAATGGAAATCAGCCCCAGCATTTT. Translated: CASSEGGNGNQPQHF.